Shown below are 10 T cell receptor beta chains from a single sample sequenced in a study of T cell changes during pregnancy in multiple sclerosis. Generated by immunoSEQ multiplex PCR, the TCRdb table keeps only in-frame clones and is missing some. The sample records about 57,000 clones, approximately 90% being singletons. The sample here was peripheral blood, taken after pregnancy. These receptors all come from a female donor in good health, enrolled as a control in a pregnancy study.

CDR3 sequence reads: CASGLNFGTQFYGYTF. The CDR3 DNA is TGTGCTAGTGGTTTGAACTTCGGGACACAATTCTATGGCTACACCTTC. J is TRBJ1-2 and V is TRBV12-5; D perhaps matches TRBD1 (6 bases). The CDR3 is 16 amino acids. The V gene lost 2 bases and the J gene lost 4 bases, with 17 bases spanning the gap. Germline values: CDR1 LGHNT, CDR2 FRNRAP.

The chain employs TRBV30 and TRBJ1-1, with a tentative D call TRBD1 (5 bases). Looked up from germline, CDR1 is GTSNPN and CDR2 is SVGIG (reference sequence). This CDR3 is 14 amino acids long. V was pared by 5 bases and J by 1 base, with 14 bases between. CDR3 nucleotides: TGTGCCTGGGATAAGGGGCGAAAGAACACTGAAGCTTTCTTT. Its protein product is CAWDKGRKNTEAFF.

The chain recombines TRBV6-5 with TRBJ2-2, with D possibly TRBD1 on 6 matching bases. This CDR3 has 15 residues. CDR1 is MNHEY and CDR2 is SVGAGI in the germline V gene. Trimming cost V 5 bases and J 4 bases, with 14 bases left between them. This CDR3 reads CASSPRQVLTGELFF. CDR3 nucleotides: TGTGCCAGCAGTCCCCGACAGGTCCTCACCGGGGAGCTGTTTTTT.

The J gene is TRBJ2-1, the V gene TRBV29-1; D remains ambiguous. The CDR3 length is 15 residues. The germline V gene has CDR1 SQVTM and CDR2 ANQGSEA. The V end was cut by 6 bases, the J end by 0 bases, with 15 bases between. The CDR3 nucleotides read TGCAGCGTCCCTACCCTCAAGAGCTCCTACAATGAGCAGTTCTTC. Translation gives CSVPTLKSSYNEQFF.

This clone showed up just a few times. The V gene is TRBV30, the J gene TRBJ2-3; D is uncertain. The CDR3 sequence is 13 residues long. Looked up from germline, CDR1 is GTSNPN and CDR2 is SVGIG (reference sequence). V lost 1 base and J lost 5, with 10 bases in between. Here the CDR3 reads CAWSGSSRDTQYF. In DNA, the CDR3 is TGTGCCTGGAGTGGATCAAGTAGAGATACGCAGTATTTT.

In DNA form, the CDR3 reads TGTGCCAGTAGTATCGGGAGATCCTCCTACGAGCAGTACTTC. Its protein product is CASSIGRSSYEQYF. The chain joins TRBV19 to TRBJ2-7, with a tentative D call TRBD2 (6 bases). V was pared by 3 bases and J by 0 bases, with 9 bases between. This CDR3 is built from 14 residues. The V gene's germline CDR1 is LNHDA and CDR2 SQIVND (reference sequence).

This sequence joins TRBV6-5 and TRBJ1-1, with TRBD1 matching over 9 bases. Trimming cost V 6 bases and J 0 bases; bases outside gene matches: 5. The CDR3 has 15 amino acids. CDR1 MNHEY and CDR2 SVGAGI come from the germline V gene. The CDR3 loop is CASRAQGAVNTEAFF. CDR3 DNA: TGTGCCAGCAGGGCACAGGGGGCGGTGAACACTGAAGCTTTCTTT.

The gene calls are TRBV5-4 and TRBJ1-2; a weak D match, TRBD1 (5 bases). With 4 bases removed from V and 4 bases from J, the gap between germline ends came to 17 bases. CDR1 SGHNT and CDR2 YYREEE come from the germline V gene (reference sequence). The CDR3 spans 15 residues. The CDR3 is CASSPKASGIYGYTF. CDR3 in DNA: TGTGCCAGCAGCCCGAAGGCCTCAGGGATCTATGGCTACACCTTC.

The chain recombines TRBV11-2 with TRBJ2-5; TRBD1 is a possible D gene (7 bases). Trimming shortened V by 3 bases and J by 5 bases, and 16 bases separated the two germline ends. The V gene's germline CDR1 is SGHAT and CDR2 FQNNGV. This CDR3 has 15 residues. CDR3 residues: CASSFQEGAWETQYF. DNA for the CDR3: TGTGCCAGCAGCTTTCAGGAGGGGGCCTGGGAGACCCAGTACTTC.

This clone was observed once. The J gene is TRBJ1-2, the V gene TRBV19, with a tentative D call TRBD1 (5 bases). Germline values: CDR1 LNHDA, CDR2 SQIVND (reference sequence). Trimming stripped 7 bases from V and 8 bases from J, with 17 bases between. The CDR3 has 13 residues. The CDR3 loop is CASTPAKGYGYTF. CDR3 sequence (DNA): TGTGCCAGTACTCCGGCGAAGGGGTACGGCTACACCTTC.